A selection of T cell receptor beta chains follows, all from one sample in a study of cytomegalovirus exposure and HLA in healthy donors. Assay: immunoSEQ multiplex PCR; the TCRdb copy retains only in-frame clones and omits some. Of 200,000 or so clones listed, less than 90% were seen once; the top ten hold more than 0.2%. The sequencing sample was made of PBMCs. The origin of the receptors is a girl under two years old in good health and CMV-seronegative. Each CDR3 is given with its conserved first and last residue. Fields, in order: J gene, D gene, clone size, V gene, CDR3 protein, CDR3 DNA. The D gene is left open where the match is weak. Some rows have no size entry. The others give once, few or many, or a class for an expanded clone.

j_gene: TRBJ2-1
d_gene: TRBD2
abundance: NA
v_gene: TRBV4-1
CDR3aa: CASSQRGLAGVNEQFF
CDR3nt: TGCGCCAGCAGCCAGCGCGGACTAGCGGGAGTCAATGAGCAGTTCTTC

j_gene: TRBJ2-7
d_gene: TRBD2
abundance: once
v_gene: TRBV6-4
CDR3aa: CASSGASGRLRAYEQYF
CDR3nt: TGTGCCAGCAGTGGGGCCAGCGGGAGGTTAAGGGCCTACGAGCAGTACTTC

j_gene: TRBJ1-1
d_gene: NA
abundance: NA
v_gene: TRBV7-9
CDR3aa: CASSLRRNTEAFF
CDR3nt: TGTGCCAGCAGCTTACGGAGGAACACTGAAGCTTTCTTT

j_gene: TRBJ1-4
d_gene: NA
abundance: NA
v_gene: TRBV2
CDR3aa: CASSESWEGEKLFF
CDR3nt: TGTGCCAGCAGTGAATCGTGGGAGGGCGAAAAACTGTTTTTT

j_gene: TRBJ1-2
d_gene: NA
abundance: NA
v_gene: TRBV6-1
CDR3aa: CASSDRTKVHGYTF
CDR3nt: TGTGCCAGCAGTGACAGGACAAAGGTCCATGGCTACACCTTC

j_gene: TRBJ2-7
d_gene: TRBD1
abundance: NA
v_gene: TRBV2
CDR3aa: CASTEPRTGVEQYF
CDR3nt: TGTGCCAGCACCGAGCCTCGGACAGGGGTCGAGCAGTACTTC

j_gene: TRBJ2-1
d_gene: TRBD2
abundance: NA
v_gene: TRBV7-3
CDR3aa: CASSSILAGGPNEQFF
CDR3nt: TGTGCCAGCAGCTCAATCCTAGCGGGAGGGCCAAATGAGCAGTTCTTC

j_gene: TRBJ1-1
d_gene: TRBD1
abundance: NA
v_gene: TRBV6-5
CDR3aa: CASSYPLTGGDTEAFF
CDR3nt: TGTGCCAGCAGTTACCCACTGACAGGGGGGGACACTGAAGCTTTCTTT

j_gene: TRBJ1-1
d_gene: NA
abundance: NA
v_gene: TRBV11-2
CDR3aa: CASSLALVQAEAFF
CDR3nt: TGTGCCAGCAGCTTAGCCCTTGTTCAGGCTGAAGCTTTCTTT

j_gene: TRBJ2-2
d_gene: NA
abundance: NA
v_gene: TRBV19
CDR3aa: CASSIQGTGELFF
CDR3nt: TGTGCCAGTAGTATCCAGGGGACCGGGGAGCTGTTTTTT

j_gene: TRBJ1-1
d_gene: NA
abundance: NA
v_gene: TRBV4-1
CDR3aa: CASSPPGYTEAFF
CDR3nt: TGCGCCAGCAGCCCCCCCGGGTACACTGAAGCTTTCTTT

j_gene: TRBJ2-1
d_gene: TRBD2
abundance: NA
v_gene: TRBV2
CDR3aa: CASRLAGRQGEQFF
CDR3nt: TGTGCCAGCAGACTAGCGGGGAGGCAGGGTGAGCAGTTCTTC

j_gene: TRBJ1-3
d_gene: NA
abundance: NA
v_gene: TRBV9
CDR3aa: CASSVVDSPGNTIYF
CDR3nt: TGTGCCAGCAGCGTAGTGGACAGTCCTGGAAACACCATATATTTT

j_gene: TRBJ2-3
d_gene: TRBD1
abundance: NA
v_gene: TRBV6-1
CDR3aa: CASRQGGSTDTQYF
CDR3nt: TGTGCCAGTCGACAGGGCGGGAGCACAGATACGCAGTATTTT

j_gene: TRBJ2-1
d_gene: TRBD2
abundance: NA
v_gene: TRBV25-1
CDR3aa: CASSGPSGGPRTYNEQFF
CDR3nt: TGTGCCAGCAGTGGACCTAGCGGGGGCCCACGAACCTACAATGAGCAGTTCTTC

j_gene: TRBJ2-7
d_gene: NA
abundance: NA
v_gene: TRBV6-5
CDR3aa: CASSYRRGLGFYEQYF
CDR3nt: TGTGCCAGCAGTTACCGGCGGGGTTTGGGATTCTACGAGCAGTACTTC